Listed below are T cell receptor beta chains from one sample, sequenced in a study of OX40 agonist ivuxolimab in advanced cancers. Method: immunoSEQ multiplex PCR; TCRdb's copy keeps in-frame clones and lacks some. Among fewer than 20,000 clones listed, 80% to 85% were seen once. The material was CD4+ or CD8+ T cells sorted from blood, obtained in a trial of the OX40 agonist ivuxolimab. The receptors here all came from an adult with an advanced solid tumor such as melanoma, head and neck, liver or kidney cancer. Each CDR3 is given with its conserved first and last residue. The D gene is left open where the match is weak. A clone size is listed for some rows: how often the clone was seen (once, few, many), or a class if it is expanded.

v_gene: TRBV7-8
abundance: .
d_gene: .
j_gene: TRBJ2-7
CDR3nt: TGTGCCAGCAGCCCAACAGGGAACTACGAGCAGTACTTC
CDR3aa: CASSPTGNYEQYF

v_gene: TRBV5-1
abundance: once
d_gene: .
j_gene: TRBJ2-3
CDR3nt: TGCGCCAGCAGCCCCGGACAGTTCCTAGATACGCAGTATTTT
CDR3aa: CASSPGQFLDTQYF

v_gene: TRBV5-3
abundance: .
d_gene: .
j_gene: TRBJ2-7
CDR3nt: TGTGCCAGAAGCTTTCCCGGGAGACAGTTCTACGAGCAGTACTTC
CDR3aa: CARSFPGRQFYEQYF

v_gene: TRBV28
abundance: .
d_gene: TRBD2
j_gene: TRBJ2-7
CDR3nt: TGTGCCAGCAGAGTTAGGGAGGGCGAGCAGTACTTC
CDR3aa: CASRVREGEQYF

v_gene: TRBV11-3
abundance: .
d_gene: .
j_gene: TRBJ1-1
CDR3nt: TGTGCCAGCAGCCTCAGTGGGGTGGGTGAAGCTTTCTTT
CDR3aa: CASSLSGVGEAFF

v_gene: TRBV5-6
abundance: .
d_gene: .
j_gene: TRBJ2-7
CDR3nt: TGTGCCAGCAGCTTGCCCTACACCTACGAGCAGTACTTC
CDR3aa: CASSLPYTYEQYF

v_gene: TRBV6-5
abundance: .
d_gene: .
j_gene: TRBJ1-6
CDR3nt: TGTGCCAGCAGCGCCGGGTTCAATAATTCACCCCTCCACTTT
CDR3aa: CASSAGFNNSPLHF

v_gene: TRBV27
abundance: .
d_gene: .
j_gene: TRBJ2-7
CDR3nt: TGTGCCAGCAGTTTATTCGGGCGCGGCGAGCAGTACTTC
CDR3aa: CASSLFGRGEQYF

v_gene: TRBV18
abundance: .
d_gene: TRBD2
j_gene: TRBJ2-1
CDR3nt: TGTGCCAGCTCACCACTAGCGGGAGGTGGTAATGAGCAGTTCTTC
CDR3aa: CASSPLAGGGNEQFF

v_gene: TRBV28
abundance: .
d_gene: .
j_gene: TRBJ1-2
CDR3nt: TGTGCCAGCAGTGTTGGGGGGTCTGACTATGGCTACACCTTC
CDR3aa: CASSVGGSDYGYTF

v_gene: TRBV15
abundance: .
d_gene: .
j_gene: TRBJ2-7
CDR3nt: TGTGCCACCAGCAGGGAAGGGAGTTTATCCGAGCAGTACTTC
CDR3aa: CATSREGSLSEQYF

v_gene: TRBV9
abundance: .
d_gene: TRBD1
j_gene: TRBJ2-4
CDR3nt: TGTGCCAGCAGCGTCAGCCCGGGACAGGGGAACATTCAGTACTTC
CDR3aa: CASSVSPGQGNIQYF

v_gene: TRBV10-3
abundance: .
d_gene: .
j_gene: TRBJ2-3
CDR3nt: TGTGCCATCAGTGAGTCGCCGAGGGCTGATACGCAGTATTTT
CDR3aa: CAISESPRADTQYF

v_gene: TRBV27
abundance: .
d_gene: TRBD1
j_gene: TRBJ1-2
CDR3nt: TGTGCCAGCAGTTTCTCAAGGGGGCAGAACTATGGCTACACCTTC
CDR3aa: CASSFSRGQNYGYTF

v_gene: TRBV27
abundance: .
d_gene: TRBD1
j_gene: TRBJ1-1
CDR3nt: TGTGCCAGCAGGGAATGGACAGGGGGCGACGAAGCTTTCTTT
CDR3aa: CASREWTGGDEAFF

v_gene: TRBV6-5
abundance: .
d_gene: TRBD2
j_gene: TRBJ2-1
CDR3nt: TGTGCCAGCCGACTAGCGGGAGGTGGCGAGCAGTTCTTC
CDR3aa: CASRLAGGGEQFF

v_gene: TRBV11-3
abundance: .
d_gene: TRBD1
j_gene: TRBJ2-5
CDR3nt: TGTGCCAGCAGCGCCGGACAGGGGGCGGGGACCCAGTACTTC
CDR3aa: CASSAGQGAGTQYF

v_gene: TRBV5-1
abundance: .
d_gene: .
j_gene: TRBJ2-7
CDR3nt: TGCGCCAGCAGCTTGGACCAGGGACCCTCCTACGAGCAGTACTTC
CDR3aa: CASSLDQGPSYEQYF

v_gene: TRBV7-9
abundance: .
d_gene: .
j_gene: TRBJ2-2
CDR3nt: TGTGCCAGCAGCTTAAGCGGGCCAAACACCGGGGAGCTGTTTTTT
CDR3aa: CASSLSGPNTGELFF

v_gene: TRBV19
abundance: .
d_gene: .
j_gene: TRBJ2-3
CDR3nt: TGTGCCAGTAGTATAATCCCAGTAGGGGATCGAGATACGCAGTATTTT
CDR3aa: CASSIIPVGDRDTQYF

v_gene: TRBV2
abundance: .
d_gene: TRBD1
j_gene: TRBJ2-7
CDR3nt: TGTGCCAGCAGTGCCCCAAGGGGGACAGGGGGTAACGAGCAGTACTTC
CDR3aa: CASSAPRGTGGNEQYF

v_gene: TRBV5-1
abundance: .
d_gene: .
j_gene: TRBJ2-3
CDR3nt: TGCGCCAGCAGCGCAATGACAGGTGGGACGCAGTATTTT
CDR3aa: CASSAMTGGTQYF

v_gene: TRBV21-1
abundance: .
d_gene: .
j_gene: TRBJ2-5
CDR3nt: TGTGCCAGCAGCAAGATTCCCCTCCGACAAGAGACCCAGTACTTC
CDR3aa: CASSKIPLRQETQYF

v_gene: TRBV15
abundance: .
d_gene: .
j_gene: TRBJ2-7
CDR3nt: TGTGCCACCAGCAGAGATTTGGTGGTCACACTCGAGCAGTACTTC
CDR3aa: CATSRDLVVTLEQYF

v_gene: TRBV7-2
abundance: .
d_gene: .
j_gene: TRBJ1-3
CDR3nt: TGTGCCAGCAGCTTAGCAGGGAGCTCTGGAAACACCATATATTTT
CDR3aa: CASSLAGSSGNTIYF

v_gene: TRBV6-6
abundance: few
d_gene: .
j_gene: TRBJ2-7
CDR3nt: TGTGCCAGCAGAGCCCTTGAAGGGCTGAGCTCCTACGAGCAGTACTTC
CDR3aa: CASRALEGLSSYEQYF

v_gene: TRBV11-2
abundance: few
d_gene: TRBD1
j_gene: TRBJ2-3
CDR3nt: TGTGCCAGCAGCCCCGAAGGGACGACAGGGAGTACGCAGTATTTT
CDR3aa: CASSPEGTTGSTQYF

v_gene: TRBV5-4
abundance: .
d_gene: .
j_gene: TRBJ1-3
CDR3nt: TGTGCCAGGATGATCGGGACGCCTAGAAACACCATATATTTT
CDR3aa: CARMIGTPRNTIYF

v_gene: TRBV27
abundance: .
d_gene: .
j_gene: TRBJ2-7
CDR3nt: TGTGCCAGCAGTGATTTAGGCGGTTTTACCTACGAGCAGTACTTC
CDR3aa: CASSDLGGFTYEQYF

v_gene: TRBV7-6
abundance: .
d_gene: .
j_gene: TRBJ2-3
CDR3nt: TGTGCCAGCACCAAACGAGGGGCGCAGTATTTT
CDR3aa: CASTKRGAQYF

v_gene: TRBV28
abundance: medium-sized
d_gene: .
j_gene: TRBJ1-5
CDR3nt: TGTGCCAGCAGTCTCTGGACAGTTGCGGGTCAGCCCCAGCATTTT
CDR3aa: CASSLWTVAGQPQHF

v_gene: TRBV30
abundance: few
d_gene: .
j_gene: TRBJ1-6
CDR3nt: TGTGCCTGGAGTGTAGGCCGAACACCCCTCCACTTT
CDR3aa: CAWSVGRTPLHF

v_gene: TRBV14
abundance: .
d_gene: TRBD1
j_gene: TRBJ2-5
CDR3nt: TGTGCCAGCAGCCAAACAGGGGGCAGCGGAGAGACCCAGTACTTC
CDR3aa: CASSQTGGSGETQYF

v_gene: TRBV30
abundance: .
d_gene: .
j_gene: TRBJ2-4
CDR3nt: TGTGCCTGGGGGGGCCCCACGTTACTAGCCAAAAACATTCAGTACTTC
CDR3aa: CAWGGPTLLAKNIQYF

v_gene: TRBV7-2
abundance: few
d_gene: .
j_gene: TRBJ1-2
CDR3nt: TGTGCCAGCAGCTTAGCCCGGTCTGGCTATGGCTACACCTTC
CDR3aa: CASSLARSGYGYTF

v_gene: TRBV28
abundance: .
d_gene: TRBD1
j_gene: TRBJ1-4
CDR3nt: TGTGCCAGCACCTCAGGCGGGACAGGTGATGAAAAACTGTTTTTT
CDR3aa: CASTSGGTGDEKLFF

v_gene: TRBV7-2
abundance: .
d_gene: .
j_gene: TRBJ2-7
CDR3nt: TGTGCCAGCAGCTCAGGGGCTAGCGCCGTCTACGAGCAGTACTTC
CDR3aa: CASSSGASAVYEQYF

v_gene: TRBV7-3
abundance: .
d_gene: .
j_gene: TRBJ2-7
CDR3nt: TGTGCCAGCAGCTTAAGAGGGGAGGTCTACGAGCAGTACTTC
CDR3aa: CASSLRGEVYEQYF

v_gene: TRBV28
abundance: .
d_gene: TRBD2
j_gene: TRBJ2-1
CDR3nt: TGTGCCAGCACCCCGTTGGGTAGCGGGAGGACCTACAATGAGCAGTTCTTC
CDR3aa: CASTPLGSGRTYNEQFF

v_gene: TRBV11-1
abundance: .
d_gene: TRBD1
j_gene: TRBJ2-7
CDR3nt: TGTGCCAGCAGCTCCGACAGGGATAACGAGCAGTACTTC
CDR3aa: CASSSDRDNEQYF

v_gene: TRBV27
abundance: .
d_gene: TRBD2
j_gene: TRBJ2-7
CDR3nt: TGTGCCAGCAGTTATGGGACTACCCCCTACGAGCAGTACTTC
CDR3aa: CASSYGTTPYEQYF